This passage covers 21 T cell receptor beta chains from one sample sequenced in a study of a mutant IDH1 vaccine in newly diagnosed glioma (dated by TCRdb to about 2021). Libraries came from the immunoSEQ multiplex PCR assay. TCRdb retrieved this table from immuneACCESS and kept in-frame rearrangements only. Not all clones are present; in checked studies, unresolved V genes account for under half, and no reason is known for the remainder. The table for this sample lists about 98,000 clones; 85% to 90% of them were counted only once. The top ten clones comprise 0.56% of the sample. The time point tag for this specimen amounts to: baseline, week 1 (first vaccination visit). The meaning of the sample's treatment or condition label: pre-vaccination baseline after standard-of-care therapy. Sequences were derived from PBMCs, sampled from a glioma patient treated with radiotherapy, temozolomide or both. The receptor source for this set is a woman aged 45-59 years with glioma.

CDR3 amino acids: CASSGQGEDTQYF. Written as DNA, the CDR3 is TGTGCCAGCAGCGGACAGGGGGAGGATACGCAGTATTTT. The chain uses TRBV7-9 and TRBJ2-3; 10 bases align to TRBD1. CDR1 is SEHNR, CDR2 FQNEAQ, per germline (reference sequence). The CDR3 spans 13 residues. Germline trimming cut 5 bases from V and 6 bases from J; bases unmatched to any gene: 2. Using reference TRBV7-9 and TRBJ2-3 for the parts outside the CDR3, the full variable domain is DTGVSQNPRHKITKRGQNVTFRCDPISEHNRLYWYRQTLGQGPEFLTYFQNEAQLEKSRLLSDRFSAERPKGSFSTLEIQRTEQGDSAMYLCASSGQGEDTQYFGPGTRLTVL.

V is TRBV5-8 and J is TRBJ2-5; D is unresolved. Germline-derived CDR1 and CDR2 are SGHTS and YDEGEE. Deletions cut 2 bases from V and 5 bases from J, with 16 bases between. This CDR3 comprises 15 residues. CDR3: CASSFNGQPVETQYF. CDR3 in DNA: TGTGCCAGCAGCTTTAATGGCCAACCAGTGGAGACCCAGTACTTC.

The chain has TRBV27 and TRBJ2-7; a possible D gene is TRBD2 (5 bases). CDR3 length: 15 residues. The germline CDR1 and CDR2 sequences are MNHEY and SMNVEV (reference sequence). V was pared by 5 bases and J by 5 bases, with 19 bases between. CDR3 nucleotide sequence: TGTGCCAGCAGTCCCGGGAACCCCCGAAAAAACGAGCAGTACTTC. Translating it yields CASSPGNPRKNEQYF.

As concerns this clone: The same CDR3 can be traced to other DNA sequences in this sample. CDR3 residues: CASSLAGSYEQYF. The CDR3, as DNA: TGTGCCAGCAGCTTGGCGGGCAGCTACGAGCAGTACTTC. The gene calls are TRBV5-6 and TRBJ2-7; D uncertain. Germline CDR1 SGHDT, CDR2 YYEEEE. Trimming took 0 bases from V and 3 from J, leaving 7 bases between them. The CDR3 has 13 amino acids.

The genes are TRBV27 and TRBJ2-2; 14 bases line up with TRBD2. The CDR3 is 16 residues long. With V trimmed by 6 bases and J by 5 bases, 5 bases remained unmatched. Germline V CDR1 and CDR2: MNHEY, SMNVEV (reference sequence). The CDR3 DNA follows: TGTGCCAGCAGGGGGACTAGCGGGAGTCGGACCGGGGAGCTGTTTTTT. Protein product: CASRGTSGSRTGELFF.

This chain joins TRBV7-9 and TRBJ1-4; no firm D call. Germline assignment: CDR1 SEHNR and CDR2 FQNEAQ (reference sequence). This CDR3 has 16 residues. Deletions cut 0 bases from V and 7 bases from J, with 15 bases between. The CDR3 loop reads CASSLAPATTPEKLFF. The CDR3 DNA reads as TGTGCCAGCAGCTTAGCGCCCGCGACGACACCTGAAAAACTGTTTTTT.

The V gene is TRBV7-9, the J gene TRBJ2-7, with 8 bases aligning to TRBD1. After removal of 7 bases from V and 6 bases from J, the junction contained 5 bases not matched to a gene. In germline, CDR1 is SEHNR, CDR2 FQNEAQ (reference sequence). CDR3 length: 12 residues. CDR3 DNA sequence: TGTGCCAGCAACGGACAGGGCACCGAGCAGTACTTC. This gives the protein CASNGQGTEQYF.

V and J are TRBV28 and TRBJ2-2, with 9 bases fitting TRBD1. CDR1 is MDHEN, CDR2 SYDVKM, per germline. Losses at the gene ends were 8 bases for V and 5 bases for J; bases not matched to a gene: 9. The CDR3 totals 15 residues. The CDR3 here is CASGGPGTGTGELFF. In nucleotides, the CDR3 is TGTGCCAGCGGAGGCCCCGGGACAGGGACCGGGGAGCTGTTTTTT. The full variable domain, with the rest looked up from reference TRBV28 and TRBJ2-2, is DVKVTQSSRYLVKRTGEKVFLECVQDMDHENMFWYRQDPGLGLRLIYFSYDVKMKEKGDIPEGYSVSREKKERFSLILESASTNQTSMYLCASGGPGTGTGELFFGEGSRLTVL.

The genes are TRBV2 and TRBJ2-3; 11 bases are shared with TRBD1. The CDR3 has 16 amino acids. V lost 6 bases and J lost 4; bases outside the gene matches: 9. Germline V lookup: CDR1 SNHLY, CDR2 FYNNEI. In nucleotides, the CDR3 is TGTGCCAGCAGGGATAGGACAGGGGGCAGCGCAGATACGCAGTATTTT. Its translation is CASRDRTGGSADTQYF.

This chain joins TRBV29-1 and TRBJ1-4, with D hard to call. Germline assignment: CDR1 SQVTM and CDR2 ANQGSEA. Trimming removed 2 bases at V and 4 bases at J, with 2 bases between. The length of the CDR3 is 11 residues. The CDR3 spells CSVENNEKLFF. In DNA form, the CDR3 reads TGCAGCGTTGAAAATAATGAAAAACTGTTTTTT.

V and J are TRBV27 and TRBJ1-1; D is undetermined. The CDR3 spans 13 residues. Trimming took 2 bases from V and 0 from J, leaving 4 bases between them. Germline V gene data show CDR1 as MNHEY and CDR2 as SMNVEV (reference sequence). The CDR3 DNA is TGTGCCAGCAGTTTAGTGATGAACACTGAAGCTTTCTTT. Its translation: CASSLVMNTEAFF.

This rearrangement joins TRBV19 to TRBJ1-1; D is undetermined. V was shortened by 3 bases and J by 1 base, with 12 bases between the two germline ends. The CDR3 is 15 amino acids. The germline CDR1 and CDR2 sequences are LNHDA and SQIVND (reference sequence). DNA of the CDR3: TGTGCCAGTAGTATTAGCGTTCAGACGAACACTGAAGCTTTCTTT. Translation: CASSISVQTNTEAFF.

The V and J genes are TRBV28 and TRBJ1-4, with 10 positions matching TRBD1. Per germline, CDR1 MDHEN and CDR2 SYDVKM. CDR3 length: 16 amino acids. J was trimmed by 5 bases and V by 1 base; bases with no gene match: 4. CDR3 nucleotides: TGTGCCAGCAGTTTATCCGGGACAGGGGAGAATGAAAAACTGTTTTTT. The encoded protein is CASSLSGTGENEKLFF.

In this sample, this clone turned up once. The rearrangement links TRBV6-6 to TRBJ2-3; D uncertain. This CDR3 region has 11 residues. V was shortened by 0 bases and J by 15 bases, with 10 bases between the two germline ends. The germline gives CDR1 MNHNY, CDR2 SVGAGI (reference sequence). CDR3 DNA sequence: TGTGCCAGCAGTTACTCGACCGTAAACTATTTT. This sequence encodes CASSYSTVNYF.

The chain couples TRBV5-6 to TRBJ1-2; no reliable D call. The CDR3 extends over 16 amino acids. Germline assignment: CDR1 SGHDT and CDR2 YYEEEE. The germline V and J ends were trimmed by 1 base and 7 bases, with 20 bases remaining between them. CDR3 coding DNA: TGTGCCAGCAGCTTGATGATGGGCCTCCATCCCGCTGGCTACACCTTC. It codes for CASSLMMGLHPAGYTF.

The chain combines TRBV6-1 with TRBJ1-4; no firm D call. This CDR3 spans 13 amino acids. The germline CDR1 and CDR2 sequences are MNHNS and SASEGT. V lost 3 bases to trimming and J lost 8 bases, with 10 bases between them. CDR3: CASSDWLGEKLFF. The CDR3 nucleotides read TGTGCCAGCAGTGACTGGCTCGGCGAAAAACTGTTTTTT.

This clone has just a few counts. The rearrangement joins TRBV28 to TRBJ1-1; D gene uncertain. CDR3 length equals 13 residues. Trimming removed 5 bases from V and 10 bases from J, with 17 bases in between. Germline loops: CDR1 MDHEN, CDR2 SYDVKM. CDR3 loop: CASSPPGPSGAFF. Written as DNA, the CDR3 is TGTGCCAGCAGTCCCCCCGGACCTTCGGGAGCTTTCTTT.

The V gene is TRBV18, the J gene TRBJ2-7; maybe TRBD2 (5 bases). Trimming cost V 0 bases and J 9 bases, with 9 bases left between them. Germline assignment: CDR1 KGHSH and CDR2 LQKENI. The CDR3 is 12 amino acids. CDR3 protein: CASSPPGGWQYF. CDR3 DNA: TGTGCCAGCTCACCACCGGGCGGGTGGCAGTACTTC. Based on the CDR3 plus reference TRBV18 and TRBJ2-7, the full variable domain is NAGVMQNPRHLVRRRGQEARLRCSPMKGHSHVYWYRQLPEEGLKFMVYLQKENIIDESGMPKERFSAEFPKEGPSILRIQQVVRGDSAAYFCASSPPGGWQYFGPGTRLTVT.

This chain joins TRBV7-9 and TRBJ2-1; 16 bases align to TRBD2. The V gene's germline CDR1 is SEHNR and CDR2 FQNEAQ (reference sequence). V was pared by 8 bases and J by 9 bases, with 4 bases of the junction left unmatched. This CDR3 is 14 amino acids long. The CDR3 region has the DNA TGTGCCAGCGGGACTAGCGGGAGGGCTGGTGAGCAGTTCTTC. Its translation is CASGTSGRAGEQFF.

This clone was detected only once. This chain links TRBV28 with TRBJ2-3, with TRBD2 matching over 10 bases. CDR3 length: 14 residues. The junction had 3 bases not matched to a gene; V was cut back by 8 bases and J by 1 base. CDR1 is MDHEN, CDR2 SYDVKM, per germline. The CDR3 nucleotides are TGTGCCAGCGGCGGACTAGCGGGCACAGATACGCAGTATTTT. Translation: CASGGLAGTDTQYF.

The J gene is TRBJ2-1, the V gene TRBV21-1; TRBD2, the table's D call, was not compared with the DNA. TRBV21-1 is a pseudogene segment. The CDR3 runs to 19 residues. The CDR3 spells CASSKSGAQLTSSYNEQFF. CDR3 coding DNA: TGTGCCAGCAGCAAAAGCGGGGCGCAGTTAACCAGCTCCTACAATGAGCAGTTCTTC.